The 24 T cell receptor beta chains given below trace back to one sample, sequenced in a study of beta chain features in type 1 diabetes. General study points: TCRB CDR3s were moderately but significantly shorter in Type 1 diabetes patients in all four CD4+ subsets.

These TCRs are of unknown antigen specificity. Every bit of the isolated RNA underwent reverse transcription, so sequencing read expressed TCRB transcripts. Measured with immunoSEQ multiplex PCR; TCRdb has only the in-frame clones, and not every one. The sample contains hundreds of thousands of clones, about an eighth of which appear only once. Sequenced sample: naive CD4+ T cells from blood. The receptor source for this set is a man in his late teens or twenties with type 1 diabetes.

The rearrangement joins TRBV18 to TRBJ1-1; D is undetermined. CDR1 and CDR2 from the germline V gene are KGHSH and LQKENI. The CDR3 runs 15 residues. V lost 5 bases to trimming and J lost 4 bases, with 17 bases between them. This chain's CDR3 is CASSFDGYGITEAFF. The CDR3 DNA is TGTGCCAGCTCATTCGACGGTTACGGGATCACTGAAGCTTTCTTT.

This sequence joins TRBV5-1 and TRBJ1-2; D is perhaps TRBD1 (5 bases). Trimming took off 0 bases at V and 6 bases at J, with 15 bases between the two ends. The CDR3 contains 15 residues. The germline gives CDR1 SGHRS, CDR2 YFSETQ. The CDR3 nucleotides are TGCGCCAGCAGCTTGGGGTACGGGACGGAGGATGGCTACACCTTC. It translates to CASSLGYGTEDGYTF.

In its sample, this clone was seen a few times. The V gene is TRBV2, the J gene TRBJ2-7; no definite D call. This CDR3 comprises 14 residues. CDR1 is SNHLY, CDR2 FYNNEI, per germline. Trimming took 2 bases from V and 0 from J, leaving 8 bases between them. CDR3: CASSENQFSYEQYF. The CDR3 DNA reads as TGTGCCAGCAGTGAAAACCAGTTCTCCTACGAGCAGTACTTC.

CDR3 region: CASSGQGANEQFF. The CDR3 DNA reads as TGTGCCAGTAGCGGACAGGGGGCTAATGAGCAGTTCTTC. V is TRBV19 and J is TRBJ2-1, with 11 bases matching TRBD1. Germline CDR1 LNHDA, CDR2 SQIVND (reference sequence). The CDR3 has 13 residues. The junction had 2 bases not matched to a gene; V was cut back by 6 bases and J by 7 bases.

This clone was observed a few times. This chain connects TRBV2 to TRBJ2-7, with D unresolved. Germline values: CDR1 SNHLY, CDR2 FYNNEI. The germline V and J ends were trimmed by 1 base and 2 bases, with 6 bases remaining between them. CDR3 length equals 13 residues. CDR3 bases: TGTGCCAGCAGTGAAGACAGCACCTACGAGCAGTACTTC. Protein sequence: CASSEDSTYEQYF.

With regard to this clone: One end of the junction is discordant with germline, which a read error may explain. Distinct nucleotide sequences in the sample also encode this CDR3. V usage is TRBV7-9 and J usage is TRBJ2-5; TRBD2 agrees at 12 bases. The CDR3 covers 14 residues. Germline V gene lookup returns CDR1 SEHNR and CDR2 FQNEAQ (reference sequence). The CDR3 loop is CASSLAGGLETQYF. CDR3 DNA sequence: TGTGCCAGCAGCCTAGCGGGGGGGCTGGAGACCCAGTACTTC. The complete variable domain, with remaining parts taken from reference TRBV7-9 and TRBJ2-5, reads DTGVSQNPRHKITKRGQNVTFRCDPISEHNRLYWYRQTLGQGPEFLTYFQNEAQLEKSRLLSDRFSAERPKGSFSTLEIQRTEQGDSAMYLCASSLAGGLETQYFGPGTRLLVL.

The V call is TRBV5-1, the J call TRBJ1-5; D is ambiguous. The CDR3 length is 15 residues. Looked up from germline, CDR1 is SGHRS and CDR2 is YFSETQ. Trimming removed 4 bases from V and 1 base from J, with 12 bases in between. The CDR3: CASSTSSGSNQPQHF. For the CDR3, the DNA is TGCGCCAGCAGCACTTCTTCCGGGAGCAATCAGCCCCAGCATTTT.

This rearrangement joins TRBV5-4 to TRBJ1-2; TRBD1 aligns across 7 bases. The CDR3 loop spans 13 amino acids. Germline trimming cut 4 bases from V and 7 bases from J; bases unmatched to any gene: 7. CDR1 is SGHNT, CDR2 YYREEE, per germline (reference sequence). CDR3 residues: CASSPGQVGGYTF. The CDR3 DNA reads TGTGCCAGCAGCCCTGGACAGGTCGGTGGCTACACCTTC.

This clone was seen a handful of times. In the same sample, other DNA sequences code for this CDR3. This chain uses TRBV7-9 with TRBJ1-1, with D tentatively TRBD1 (5 bases). CDR3 length: 16 residues. Germline lookup yields CDR1 SEHNR and CDR2 FQNEAQ (reference sequence). Between the trimmed V and J ends, which lost 1 base and 0 bases, there was a span of 12 bases. DNA for the CDR3: TGTGCCAGCAGCTTAGGTGCAGGGAGCATGAACACTGAAGCTTTCTTT. Translated: CASSLGAGSMNTEAFF.

This clone turned up a few times. This sequence joins TRBV27 and TRBJ2-5; 8 bases are shared with TRBD2. The CDR3 is 18 amino acids. V gave up 2 bases and J gave up 0 bases; unmatched junction bases: 11. Germline CDR1 MNHEY, CDR2 SMNVEV (reference sequence). The CDR3 protein is CASSLKAGGLQYQETQYF. The CDR3 nucleotides read TGTGCCAGCAGTTTAAAGGCGGGGGGCCTTCAGTACCAAGAGACCCAGTACTTC.

CDR3 sequence reads: CASSQDSVRDEQYF. The CDR3, as DNA: TGCGCCAGCAGCCAAGATTCGGTCAGGGACGAGCAGTACTTC. The gene calls are TRBV4-1 and TRBJ2-7; D is possibly TRBD1 (5 bases). The CDR3 has 14 residues. V was pared by 0 bases and J by 5 bases, with 11 bases between. Germline V CDR1 and CDR2: MGHRA, YSYEKL.

The J gene is TRBJ2-5, the V gene TRBV5-4; D uncertain. Per the germline V gene, CDR1 is SGHNT and CDR2 is YYREEE (reference sequence). The CDR3 covers 13 residues. Trimming took 2 bases from V and 5 from J, leaving 10 bases between them. CDR3 amino acids: CASSFWGTETQYF. The CDR3 DNA reads TGTGCCAGCAGCTTCTGGGGAACCGAGACCCAGTACTTC.

This clone showed up just a few times. One junction end does not reproduce the germline sequence, and a read error may be involved. V is TRBV7-7 and J is TRBJ1-1; no clear D gene. The CDR3 is made up of 14 amino acids. The germline CDR1 and CDR2 sequences are SSHAT and FNYEAQ (reference sequence). The CDR3, as DNA: TGTGCTAGCAGCCTACTGGGGAGGAACACTGAAGCTTTCTTT. Its translation is CASSLLGRNTEAFF.

Comment on this clone: The same CDR3 arises from other DNA sequences in this sample as well. The V gene is TRBV5-1, the J gene TRBJ2-7; D remains unclear. CDR1 and CDR2 from the germline V gene are SGHRS and YFSETQ. This CDR3 spans 11 amino acids. Trimming cost V 4 bases and J 1 base, with 3 bases left between them. The CDR3 bases are TGCGCCAGCAGCGGTTCCTACGAGCAGTACTTC. Its protein is CASSGSYEQYF.

The gene calls are TRBV5-6 and TRBJ1-5; no clear D gene. Germline-derived CDR1 and CDR2 are SGHDT and YYEEEE. The ends were cut back, 2 bases at V and 2 bases at J, with 11 bases in the middle. The CDR3 is 15 amino acids. The CDR3 bases are TGTGCCAGCAGCTTTTACCAGTCAGGCAATCAGCCCCAGCATTTT. Its translation: CASSFYQSGNQPQHF.

This clone was recorded a few times. The chain carries TRBV6-1 and TRBJ2-5; 8 positions match TRBD1. The germline gives CDR1 MNHNS, CDR2 SASEGT. With 3 bases clipped from V and 5 bases from J, the junction kept 11 bases outside the gene matches. The CDR3 contains 16 residues. The DNA of the CDR3 is TGTGCCAGCAGTGAGCGCTCAGGGGGCGCAGGGGAGACCCAGTACTTC. It specifies CASSERSGGAGETQYF.

This chain uses TRBV6-5 with TRBJ2-1, with D unresolved. Between the trimmed V and J ends, which lost 5 bases and 7 bases, there was a span of 12 bases. There are 13 residues in the CDR3. The germline CDR1 and CDR2 sequences are MNHEY and SVGAGI. The CDR3 DNA reads TGTGCCAGCAGTGCCCCGGCCAGGAATGAGCAGTTCTTC. It codes for CASSAPARNEQFF.

This clone showed up just a few times. The genes are TRBV4-1 and TRBJ2-3; 7 positions agree with TRBD2. The V and J ends lost 4 bases and 0 bases, in that order; junction bases with no gene match: 7. CDR3 length: 16 residues. Germline CDR1 MGHRA, CDR2 YSYEKL. The CDR3 coding sequence is TGCGCCAGCAGCCTCCTAAGCGGGATTAGCACAGATACGCAGTATTTT. Translation: CASSLLSGISTDTQYF.

This clone was found a few times. The chain recombines TRBV10-3 with TRBJ1-2; no reliable D call. Deletions cut 2 bases from V and 2 bases from J, with 12 bases between. Germline values: CDR1 ENHRY, CDR2 SYGVKD. This CDR3 comprises 15 residues. The CDR3 DNA reads as TGTGCCATCAGTGAGATCCCAGCCTCAAACTATGGCTACACCTTC. Amino acids: CAISEIPASNYGYTF.

The V gene is TRBV30, the J gene TRBJ2-3; D possibly corresponds to TRBD2 (5 bases). The CDR3 is 13 residues long. The V end lost 0 bases, the J end lost 9 bases, and 13 bases lay between the germline ends. Germline assignment: CDR1 GTSNPN and CDR2 SVGIG (reference sequence). This chain's CDR3 is CAWSVPVPGTQYF. The DNA for the CDR3 is TGTGCCTGGAGTGTCCCCGTGCCGGGGACGCAGTATTTT.

This clone appeared a few times. The J gene is TRBJ2-4, the V gene TRBV28; D possibly uses TRBD1 or TRBD2 (5 bases each). The CDR3 is made up of 14 amino acids. Germline CDR1 reads MDHEN; CDR2 reads SYDVKM. V lost 6 bases and J 0 bases, leaving 9 bases between the germline ends. The CDR3 DNA reads as TGTGCCAGCAGCACAGGACTAGCCAAAAACATTCAGTACTTC. It encodes CASSTGLAKNIQYF.

The table lists this clone with a few counts. J is TRBJ2-2 and V is TRBV27; D unresolved. Trimming took 3 bases from V and 5 from J, leaving 4 bases between them. This CDR3 is built from 12 residues. Germline CDR1 is MNHEY and CDR2 is SMNVEV (reference sequence). CDR3 sequence reads: CASSFGTGELFF. CDR3 nucleotide sequence: TGTGCCAGCAGTTTCGGAACCGGGGAGCTGTTTTTT.

This clone showed up just a few times. The chain joins TRBV14 to TRBJ2-1; 9 bases agree with TRBD1. CDR1 SGHDN and CDR2 FVKESK come from the germline V gene. The V and J ends lost 3 bases and 6 bases, in that order; junction bases with no gene match: 9. This CDR3 has 16 residues. CDR3 amino acids: CASSHHRGRLGNEQFF. CDR3 nucleotides: TGTGCCAGCAGCCACCACAGGGGGCGTCTAGGCAATGAGCAGTTCTTC.

The chain carries TRBV7-2 and TRBJ2-3; 13 nucleotides line up with TRBD2. Trimming at V came to 4 bases and at J to 5 bases, leaving 3 bases not matched to a gene. Germline-derived CDR1 and CDR2 are SGHTA and FQGNSA. CDR3 length: 15 residues. CDR3 loop: CASSWTSGGVDTQYF. In DNA, the CDR3 is TGTGCCAGCAGCTGGACTAGCGGGGGAGTAGATACGCAGTATTTT.